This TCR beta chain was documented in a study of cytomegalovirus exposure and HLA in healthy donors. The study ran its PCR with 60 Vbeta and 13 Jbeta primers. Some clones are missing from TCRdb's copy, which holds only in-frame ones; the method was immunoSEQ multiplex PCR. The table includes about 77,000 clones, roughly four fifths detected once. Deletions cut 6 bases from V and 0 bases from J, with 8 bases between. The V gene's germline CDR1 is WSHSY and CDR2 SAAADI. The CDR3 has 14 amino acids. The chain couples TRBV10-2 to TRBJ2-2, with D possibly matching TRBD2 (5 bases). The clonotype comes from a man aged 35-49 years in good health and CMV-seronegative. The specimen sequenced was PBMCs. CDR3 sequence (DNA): TGCGCCAGCAGATTACTAGCGAACACCGGGGAGCTGTTTTTT. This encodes CASRLLANTGELFF.